This T cell receptor (beta chain) was found in a study of technical replicates of blood from a handful of donors. The CDR3 extends over 14 amino acids. Unmatched junction bases numbered 3, after V lost 2 bases and J lost 2 bases. CDR1 is LNHDA, CDR2 SQIVND, per germline (reference sequence). Profiled with immunoSEQ multiplex PCR; TCRdb holds only in-frame clones, not every one. The data hold 60,000 to 65,000 clones, with about 92% observed a single time. The specimen sequenced was PBMCs. This rearrangement joins TRBV19 to TRBJ2-7, with 7 nucleotides matching TRBD2. The sequence was collected from a human donor in good health. Some clones in this sample may be carry-over from other donors' samples. The DNA of the CDR3 is TGTGCCAGTAGTATACGGGGGAGGGCCTACGAGCAGTACTTC. This translates into CASSIRGRAYEQYF.